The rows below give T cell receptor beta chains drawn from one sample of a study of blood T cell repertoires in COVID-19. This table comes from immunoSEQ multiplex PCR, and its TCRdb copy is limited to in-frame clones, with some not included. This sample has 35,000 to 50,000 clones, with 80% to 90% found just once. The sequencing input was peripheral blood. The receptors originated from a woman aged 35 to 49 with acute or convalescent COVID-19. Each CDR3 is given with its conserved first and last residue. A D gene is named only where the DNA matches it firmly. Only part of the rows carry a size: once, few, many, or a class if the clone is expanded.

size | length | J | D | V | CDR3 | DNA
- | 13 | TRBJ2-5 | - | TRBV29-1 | CSPAGEGMETQYF | TGCAGCCCGGCGGGTGAGGGAATGGAGACCCAGTACTTC
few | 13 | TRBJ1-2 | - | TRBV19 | CASTGQVNYGYTF | TGTGCCAGTACGGGACAAGTGAACTATGGCTACACCTTC
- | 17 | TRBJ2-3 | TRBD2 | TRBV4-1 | CASSQGWGGGGTDTQYF | TGCGCCAGCAGCCAAGGATGGGGCGGGGGGGGAACAGATACGCAGTATTTT
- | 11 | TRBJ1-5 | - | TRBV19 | CATGEGQPQHF | TGTGCCACGGGGGAGGGACAGCCCCAGCATTTT
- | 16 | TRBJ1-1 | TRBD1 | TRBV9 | CASSSGGRGPNTEAFF | TGTGCCAGCAGCTCAGGGGGGCGGGGACCGAACACTGAAGCTTTCTTT
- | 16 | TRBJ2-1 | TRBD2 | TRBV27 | CASTSRGTSGGTKQFF | TGTGCCAGCACCTCTAGAGGGACTAGCGGGGGGACTAAGCAGTTCTTC
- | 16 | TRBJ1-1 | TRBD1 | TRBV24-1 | CATSDTGTGGSTEAFF | TGTGCCACCAGTGATACCGGGACAGGGGGAAGCACTGAAGCTTTCTTT
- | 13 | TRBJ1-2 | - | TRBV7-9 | CASSLNSLYGYTF | TGTGCCAGCAGCTTAAACAGCCTCTATGGCTACACCTTC
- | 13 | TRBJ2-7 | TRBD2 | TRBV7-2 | CASSPVRGGEQYF | TGTGCCAGCAGCCCGGTTCGGGGGGGCGAGCAGTACTTC
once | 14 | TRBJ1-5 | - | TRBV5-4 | CASSLPGDNQPQHF | TGTGCCAGCAGCTTGCCAGGGGACAATCAGCCCCAGCATTTT
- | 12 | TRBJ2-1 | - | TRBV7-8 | CASSLAGGAKFF | TGTGCCAGCAGCTTAGCAGGCGGGGCCAAGTTCTTC
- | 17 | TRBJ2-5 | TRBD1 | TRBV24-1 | CATSDRQGPIHQETQYF | TGTGCCACCAGTGATCGACAGGGACCTATTCACCAAGAGACCCAGTACTTC
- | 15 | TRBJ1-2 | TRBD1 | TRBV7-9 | CASSPTGTGAYGYTF | TGTGCCAGCAGCCCCACCGGGACAGGGGCCTATGGCTACACCTTC
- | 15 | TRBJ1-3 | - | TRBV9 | CASSVGQNPGNTIYF | TGTGCCAGCAGCGTTGGACAGAATCCTGGAAACACCATATATTTT
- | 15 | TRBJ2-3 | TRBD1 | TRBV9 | CASSTGQKNTDTQYF | TGTGCCAGCAGTACGGGACAGAAGAACACAGATACGCAGTATTTT
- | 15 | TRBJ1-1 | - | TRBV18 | CASSPVRGENTEAFF | TGTGCCAGCTCACCTGTCCGGGGTGAGAACACTGAAGCTTTCTTT
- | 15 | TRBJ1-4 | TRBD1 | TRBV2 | CASYTHRGTVEKLFF | TGTGCCAGCTACACACACAGGGGGACTGTTGAAAAACTGTTTTTT
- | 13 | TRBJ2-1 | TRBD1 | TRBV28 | CASSSDRFDEQFF | TGTGCCAGCAGTTCGGACAGGTTCGATGAGCAGTTCTTC
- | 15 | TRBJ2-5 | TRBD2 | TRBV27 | CASSLRDGRGETQYF | TGTGCCAGCAGTTTACGTGACGGGAGGGGGGAGACCCAGTACTTC
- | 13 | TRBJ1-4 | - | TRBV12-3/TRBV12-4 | CASSPLQGEKLFF | TGTGCCAGCAGTCCGTTACAGGGTGAAAAACTGTTTTTT
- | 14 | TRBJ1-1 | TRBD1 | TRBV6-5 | CASSKQGADTEAFF | TGTGCCAGCAGTAAACAGGGGGCGGACACTGAAGCTTTCTTT
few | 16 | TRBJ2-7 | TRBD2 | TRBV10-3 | CAISEPGTSGAHEQYF | TGTGCCATCAGTGAGCCAGGGACTAGCGGGGCCCACGAGCAGTACTTC
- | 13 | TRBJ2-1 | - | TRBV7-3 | CASSLAPGNEQFF | TGTGCCAGCAGCTTAGCCCCGGGCAATGAGCAGTTCTTC
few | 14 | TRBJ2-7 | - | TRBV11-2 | CASSVTYPSYEQYF | TGTGCCAGCAGCGTAACTTACCCCTCCTACGAGCAGTACTTC
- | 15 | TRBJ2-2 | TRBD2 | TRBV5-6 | CASSPTSGGAGELFF | TGTGCCAGCAGCCCGACTAGCGGGGGGGCCGGGGAGCTGTTTTTT
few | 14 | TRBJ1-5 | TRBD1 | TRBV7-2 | CASSLRQGVQPQHF | TGTGCCAGCAGCTTAAGACAGGGGGTTCAGCCCCAGCATTTT
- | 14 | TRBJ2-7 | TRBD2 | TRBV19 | CASSIAGGGYEQYF | TGTGCCAGTAGTATCGCGGGAGGGGGCTACGAGCAGTACTTC
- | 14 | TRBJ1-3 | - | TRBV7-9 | CASSLMRAGNTIYF | TGTGCCAGCAGCTTAATGAGGGCTGGAAACACCATATATTTT
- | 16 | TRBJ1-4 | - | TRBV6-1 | CASSGRGGGKGEKLFF | TGTGCCAGCAGTGGACGTGGCGGGGGGAAGGGTGAAAAACTGTTTTTT